Presented here are 9 T cell receptor beta chains from one specimen sequenced in a study of blood T cell repertoires in COVID-19. The repertoire was sequenced with immunoSEQ multiplex PCR; TCRdb's copy has only in-frame clones and lacks some. In the table there are around 82,000 clones, around 90% of which are singletons. The sample taken for sequencing was peripheral blood. The source is a human donor in a cohort sampled during active COVID-19.

V and J are TRBV5-1 and TRBJ1-4; D not certain. Germline assignment: CDR1 SGHRS and CDR2 YFSETQ. This CDR3 contains 16 residues. The V gene lost 1 base and the J gene lost 7 bases, with 17 bases spanning the gap. CDR3 in amino acids: CASSLSAGTNSEKLFF. Written as DNA, the CDR3 is TGCGCCAGCAGCTTGTCGGCAGGAACCAACTCTGAAAAACTGTTTTTT. Based on the CDR3 plus reference TRBV5-1 and TRBJ1-4, the full variable domain is KAGVTQTPRYLIKTRGQQVTLSCSPISGHRSVSWYQQTPGQGLQFLFEYFSETQRNKGNFPGRFSGRQFSNSRSEMNVSTLELGDSALYLCASSLSAGTNSEKLFFGSGTQLSVL.

This clone was counted a single time. The chain combines TRBV19 with TRBJ1-4; no clear D. Deletions cut 1 base from V and 0 bases from J, with 12 bases between. Germline loops: CDR1 LNHDA, CDR2 SQIVND (reference sequence). The CDR3 is 17 amino acids. CDR3 amino acids: CASSIGTGVPTNEKLFF. The CDR3 nucleotides are TGTGCCAGTAGTATAGGAACCGGGGTCCCAACTAATGAAAAACTGTTTTTT.

The J gene is TRBJ2-1, the V gene TRBV6-5; D is uncertain. CDR1 and CDR2 (germline): MNHEY, SVGAGI. This CDR3 spans 16 amino acids. The V end was cut by 0 bases, the J end by 3 bases, with 12 bases between. DNA for the CDR3: TGTGCCAGCAGTTACTCGATTAGCACGAGCTACAATGAGCAGTTCTTC. Translated, it gives CASSYSISTSYNEQFF.

The rearrangement uses TRBV7-8 and TRBJ1-1, with a possible D match to TRBD1 (5 bases). Trimming shortened V by 7 bases and J by 1 base, and 19 bases separated the two germline ends. Germline CDR1 SGHVS, CDR2 FQNEAQ. The CDR3 runs 16 residues. This chain's CDR3 is CASNQGTGVANTEAFF. CDR3 coding DNA: TGTGCCAGCAACCAAGGGACGGGGGTCGCGAACACTGAAGCTTTCTTT.

The rearrangement links TRBV16 to TRBJ1-2, with D possibly matching TRBD1 (6 bases). The CDR3 sequence is 17 residues long. V was shortened by 1 base and J by 7 bases, with 22 bases between the two germline ends. The germline V gene encodes CDR1 KGHSY and CDR2 FQNENV. CDR3 loop: CASSQFVRGQGISGYTF. The CDR3 DNA is TGTGCCAGCAGCCAATTCGTGCGGGGGCAGGGCATCTCTGGCTACACCTTC. Filled out from reference TRBV16 and TRBJ1-2, the complete variable domain reads GEEVAQTPKHLVRGEGQKAKLYCAPIKGHSYVFWYQQVLKNEFKFLISFQNENVFDETGMPKERFSAKCLPNSPCSLEIQATKLEDSAVYFCASSQFVRGQGISGYTFGSGTRLTVV.

This clone occurred a few times. V and J are TRBV5-6 and TRBJ1-1, with TRBD1 matching over 9 bases. Germline values: CDR1 SGHDT, CDR2 YYEEEE. The length of the CDR3 is 19 residues. V lost 4 bases, J lost 0 bases, and 16 bases stayed unmatched. The CDR3 region is CASSILPGQGGRLNTEAFF. The CDR3 nucleotides are TGTGCCAGCAGCATCCTTCCGGGACAGGGAGGTCGACTGAACACTGAAGCTTTCTTT.

This clone was detected only a few times. The CDR3 sequence: CASSQSGGRDIQYF. CDR3 sequence (DNA): TGTGCCAGCAGCCAAAGCGGGGGAAGAGACATTCAGTACTTC. V is TRBV3-1 (or the pseudogene TRBV3-2) and J is TRBJ2-4; 8 bases line up with TRBD2. The CDR3 is 14 residues long. The V and J ends lost 2 bases and 8 bases, in that order; junction bases with no gene match: 5. The germline V gene has CDR1 LGHDT and CDR2 YNNKEL (reference sequence).

The rearrangement uses TRBV4-1 and TRBJ2-5; 9 bases fit TRBD2. The J segment lost 4 bases and the V segment lost 0 bases, leaving 9 bases of the junction unmatched. Germline CDR1 reads MGHRA; CDR2 reads YSYEKL. CDR3 length: 17 residues. The CDR3 region has the DNA TGCGCCAGCAGCCAAGAGGCGGCTAGCGGGGCCCGAGAGACCCAGTACTTC. It specifies CASSQEAASGARETQYF.

The gene calls are TRBV7-9 and TRBJ1-1; 10 nucleotides line up with TRBD1. CDR3 length equals 14 residues. V was clipped by 5 bases and J by 8 bases; unmatched bases: 8. The germline V gene has CDR1 SEHNR and CDR2 FQNEAQ (reference sequence). The CDR3 DNA follows: TGTGCCAGCAGCAACATGGACAGGGGGAAAGAAGCTTTCTTT. It translates to CASSNMDRGKEAFF.